The rows below give T cell receptor beta chains drawn from one sample of a study of shared clonotypes between healthy human individuals. Some clones are missing from TCRdb's copy, which holds only in-frame ones; the method was immunoSEQ multiplex PCR. In the table there are 2 million to 2.5 million clones, around 93% of which are singletons. Specimen: naive CD4+ T cells from PBMCs. The receptors stem from a young man in good health. Some clones in this sample may be carry-over from other donors' samples. The conserved cysteine and the conserved F or W are not part of the CDR3 here.

v_call,j_call,cdr3_aa
TRBV27,TRBJ2-5,ASGLLQETQY
TRBV28,TRBJ1-1,ASSRRRNTEAF
TRBV9,TRBJ2-3,ASSGWDTDTQY
TRBV29-1,TRBJ2-5,SVEGAFQETQY
TRBV19,TRBJ1-5,ASSTLQRNQPQH
TRBV15,TRBJ2-7,ATSRGSFYEQY
TRBV2,TRBJ1-3,ASSEDREEYTIY
TRBV6-1,TRBJ2-3,ASSGNLAGLFNTQY
TRBV28,TRBJ2-1,ASTREAWQGEQF
TRBV18,TRBJ2-5,ASLAQWGTAETQY
TRBV4-1,TRBJ2-3,ASSQDRGRGLLTDTQY
TRBV6-6,TRBJ2-6,ASSLSSGANVLT
TRBV4-1,TRBJ2-3,ASRLSGTGGNTDTQY
TRBV21-1,TRBJ2-2,ASSKRRGRADTGELF
TRBV7-3,TRBJ2-1,ASSLPGTSHINEQF
TRBV5-4,TRBJ2-1,ASSPKGGGLPGGEQF
TRBV5-1,TRBJ1-1,ASSLEVPPGLAEAF
TRBV2,TRBJ2-1,ASKGGPKHYNEQF
TRBV10-3,TRBJ1-2,AISERGHYGYT
TRBV4-2,TRBJ1-1,ASSQAEQGAKTF
TRBV7-3,TRBJ2-7,ASSRAGGISGGEQY
TRBV5-1,TRBJ2-3,ASSSTTRLAGGPDTQY
TRBV30,TRBJ2-7,AWIRYLTGPEGTRTYEQY
TRBV30,TRBJ2-1,AWSPGLYNEQF
TRBV28,TRBJ2-1,ASALRRPSYNEQF
TRBV29-1,TRBJ2-3,SIRKTGTFDTDTQY
TRBV5-1,TRBJ2-7,ASSLGLAGEQY
TRBV28,TRBJ2-3,ASNTVRSLTDTQY
TRBV7-2,TRBJ1-2,ASSLAAGGFYGYT
TRBV2,TRBJ1-1,ASMRGTEAF
TRBV6-6,TRBJ2-5,ASSRTTVQETQY
TRBV10-2,TRBJ2-7,ASMRGGEQY
TRBV19,TRBJ2-3,ASISRRSGTDTQY
TRBV28,-,ASSLASGSSYEQY
TRBV7-9,TRBJ2-7,ASSFSSYEQY
TRBV7-9,TRBJ2-3,ASSSYRSYTDTQY
TRBV29-1,TRBJ2-7,SVVGQGYEQY